The T cell receptor beta chain under discussion was sequenced for a study of T cell repertoires in cytomegalovirus infection. TCRdb itself ran the reads through MiXCR, one entry per CDR3 protein. The data show roughly 860,000 distinct CDR3 sequences, approximately 32% seen once. Germline-derived CDR1 and CDR2 are DFQATT and SNEGSKA (reference sequence). The CDR3 has 12 amino acids. The V end was cut by 6 bases, the J end by 4 bases, with 12 bases between. Study-level results: Across the ex vivo response, the dominant clonotypes were HLA-C-restricted CMV-specific TCR beta clonotypes.

Regarding this clonotype: Its specificity is unknown.

The source is a human donor in good health (CMV status not recorded). Some clones in this sample may be carry-over from other donors' samples. The chain uses TRBV20-1 and TRBJ1-2; D might be TRBD1 (6 bases). The sample here was cultured CD8+ T cells from PBMCs, taken from culture after CMV antigen stimulation. The CDR3 reads CSARGGGYGYTF. The CDR3 DNA sequence: TGCAGTGCCCGAGGGGGGGGCTATGGCTACACCTTC.